These 4 T cell receptor beta chains originate from one sample sequenced in a study of blood T cells in healthy people across ages. The use of a sample-barcoded 5' primer and a J-beta primer mix characterized a second PCR of about 6 to 11 cycles. TCRdb processed the 5' RACE reads anew with MiXCR; each CDR3 protein has one entry. Of more than 1 million distinct CDR3 sequences in the sample, under 55% were seen once. Sequencing used blood. These receptors all come from a woman between 55 and 75 years old in good health.

V gene TRBV7-8 combines with J gene TRBJ1-1, with TRBD1 matching 7 bases. Unmatched junction bases numbered 2, after V lost 3 bases and J lost 1 base. This CDR3 has 14 amino acids. Germline V gene sequence: CDR1 SGHVS, CDR2 FQNEAQ. This CDR3 reads CASSFRTGNTEAFF. DNA for the CDR3: TGTGCCAGCAGCTTCCGGACAGGGAACACTGAAGCTTTCTTT. The full variable domain, rest sourced from reference TRBV7-8 and TRBJ1-1, is GAGVSQSPRYKVAKRGQDVALRCDPISGHVSLFWYQQALGQGPEFLTYFQNEAQLDKSGLPSDRFFAERPEGSVSTLKIQRTQQEDSAVYLCASSFRTGNTEAFFGQGTRLTVV.

This clonotype was found a few times. The chain employs TRBV6-1 and TRBJ2-7, with TRBD2 matching over 10 bases. This CDR3 region has 15 residues. The V and J ends lost 3 bases and 1 base, in that order; junction bases with no gene match: 3. In germline, CDR1 is MNHNS, CDR2 SASEGT. CDR3 region: CASSDWTSGSYEQYF. CDR3 in DNA: TGTGCCAGCAGTGATTGGACTAGCGGTTCCTACGAGCAGTACTTC.

The chain has TRBV5-1 and TRBJ1-2, with 11 bases identical to TRBD1. This CDR3 has 16 amino acids. Germline CDR1 SGHRS, CDR2 YFSETQ. The V segment lost 0 bases and the J segment 7 bases; nucleotides outside the gene matches: 8. The CDR3 reads CASSLGRTGGTSGYTF. Here the CDR3 DNA reads TGCGCCAGCAGCTTGGGCCGGACAGGGGGCACAAGTGGCTACACCTTC.

A few counts support this clonotype. The V gene is TRBV5-1, the J gene TRBJ2-1; the match to TRBD2 covers 7 bases. The germline V gene has CDR1 SGHRS and CDR2 YFSETQ. V trimming: 0 bases; J trimming: 12 bases; junction bases outside the gene matches: 3. This CDR3 is 12 amino acids long. The CDR3 sequence: CASSLDGTTQFF. CDR3 DNA: TGCGCCAGCAGCTTGGACGGGACTACGCAGTTCTTC.